This TCR beta chain was recorded in a study of identical twins. Study-wide findings and caveats: Memory repertoires showed no such pattern, whereas abundant cord blood beta clonotypes carried fewer insertions. Models underestimated how often monozygotic twins shared out-of-frame TCR alpha.

The CDR3 loop spans 13 amino acids. Germline assignment: CDR1 SQVTM and CDR2 ANQGSEA. The junction had 8 bases not matched to a gene; V was cut back by 5 bases and J by 8 bases. With respect to this clonotype: Antigen specificity is unknown.

Addition of a universal primer site occurred through template switching, and cDNA carried unique molecular identifiers. Each CDR3 protein is one row after TCRdb ran MiXCR on the 5' RACE reads. In the table there are about 340,000 distinct CDR3 sequences, about 9% of which are singletons. This sequence was found in a woman aged 50 to 60 in good health. The specimen was naive T cells sorted from blood. The genes are TRBV29-1 and TRBJ2-1; 8 nucleotides align to TRBD2. The CDR3 coding sequence is TGCAGCGTTCCCAGGACTAGCATGTATGAGCAGTTCTTC. It is translated as CSVPRTSMYEQFF.